The next 15 T cell receptor beta chains were all read from a single sample in a study of OX40 agonist ivuxolimab in advanced cancers. Here immunoSEQ multiplex PCR was the method, and the copy in TCRdb shows in-frame clones only, minus some. The data show 35,000 to 45,000 clones, 75% to 90% seen once. The starting material was CD4+ or CD8+ T cells sorted from blood, obtained in a trial of the OX40 agonist ivuxolimab. All receptors come from an adult with an advanced solid tumor such as melanoma, head and neck, liver or kidney cancer.

The chain couples TRBV4-1 to TRBJ2-2; 12 bases agree with TRBD2. CDR3 size: 16 residues. The V segment lost 0 bases and the J segment 9 bases; nucleotides outside the gene matches: 5. Germline-derived CDR1 and CDR2 are MGHRA and YSYEKL. CDR3 protein: CASSQESSGRARELFF. The DNA for the CDR3 is TGCGCCAGCAGCCAAGAATCTAGCGGGAGGGCCCGGGAGCTGTTTTTT.

In its sample, this clone was seen once. V gene TRBV28 combines with J gene TRBJ1-2, with 11 bases fitting TRBD1. The CDR3 is 15 residues long. Germline V CDR1 and CDR2: MDHEN, SYDVKM. With V trimmed by 4 bases and J by 5 bases, 6 bases remained unmatched. The CDR3 region has the DNA TGTGCCAGCAGTTCCGGACAGGGGGCAGGGTATGGCTACACCTTC. Translation gives CASSSGQGAGYGYTF.

The CDR3 sequence is CASSEGTGNIYGYTF. CDR3 sequence (DNA): TGCGCCAGCAGTGAGGGGACAGGGAATATCTATGGCTACACCTTC. The gene calls are TRBV10-2 and TRBJ1-2; 9 bases are shared with TRBD1. V shed 2 bases and J 4 bases; nucleotides not matched to a gene: 5. Germline assignment: CDR1 WSHSY and CDR2 SAAADI. The CDR3 loop spans 15 amino acids.

DNA for the CDR3: TGTGCCAGCAGTGAAAGGGCCGACAGGGGAACAGATACGCAGTATTTT. Its translation: CASSERADRGTDTQYF. The chain employs TRBV2 and TRBJ2-3; TRBD1 matches 8 bases. This CDR3 comprises 16 residues. The V gene end was trimmed by 2 bases and the J gene end by 3 bases; junction bases not matched to a gene: 7. Germline assignment: CDR1 SNHLY and CDR2 FYNNEI.

The chain is built from TRBV9 and TRBJ2-1, with 7 positions matching TRBD2. The CDR3 has 13 residues. CDR1 and CDR2 (germline): SGDLS, YYNGEE. V was pared by 0 bases and J by 8 bases, with 2 bases of the junction left unmatched. The CDR3 region is CASSVAGRDEQFF. CDR3 coding DNA: TGTGCCAGCAGCGTAGCTGGGAGGGATGAGCAGTTCTTC.

In its sample, this clone was seen once. The V and J genes are TRBV19 and TRBJ1-5; D remains unclear. The ends were cut back, 0 bases at V and 4 bases at J, with 4 bases in the middle. This CDR3 is 13 amino acids long. Germline CDR1 and CDR2: LNHDA and SQIVND (reference sequence). The CDR3 sequence is CASSIDGNQPQHF. For the CDR3, the DNA is TGTGCCAGTAGTATAGACGGTAATCAGCCCCAGCATTTT.

The chain couples TRBV5-4 to TRBJ2-1, with a weak D call TRBD1 (6 bases). The ends were cut back, 4 bases at V and 8 bases at J, with 19 bases in the middle. Germline lookup yields CDR1 SGHNT and CDR2 YYREEE (reference sequence). This CDR3 has 15 amino acids. The CDR3 loop reads CASSVGQGLNDEQFF. The CDR3 region has the DNA TGTGCCAGCAGCGTGGGGCAGGGGCTAAACGATGAGCAGTTCTTC.

This clone appeared a single time. The rearrangement joins TRBV5-6 to TRBJ2-7, with 8 bases aligning to TRBD1. The trim removed 1 base at V and 4 bases at J, leaving 4 bases unmatched. The CDR3 sequence is 14 residues long. Germline CDR1 and CDR2: SGHDT and YYEEEE. CDR3 nucleotides: TGTGCCAGCAGCTTGTCCAGGGGGCGGTACGAGCAGTACTTC. This codes for CASSLSRGRYEQYF.

The chain combines TRBV11-2 with TRBJ2-1, with D unresolved. The CDR3 runs 16 residues. CDR1 and CDR2 from the germline V gene are SGHAT and FQNNGV. V was cut by 0 bases and J by 0 bases, with 9 bases left in between. CDR3 amino acids: CASSLDLWSSYNEQFF. As DNA, the CDR3 is TGTGCCAGCAGCTTAGATCTTTGGAGCTCCTACAATGAGCAGTTCTTC.

The rearrangement uses TRBV29-1 and TRBJ2-1, with D perhaps TRBD1 (6 bases). Germline loops: CDR1 SQVTM, CDR2 ANQGSEA. The CDR3 is 13 amino acids. The V gene lost 4 bases and the J gene lost 5 bases, with 12 bases spanning the gap. As DNA, the CDR3 is TGCAGCGTTGTTGGGGACAAAGACAATGAGCAGTTCTTC. Protein: CSVVGDKDNEQFF.

The rearrangement uses TRBV11-2 and TRBJ2-7; D gene uncertain. Germline V gene sequence: CDR1 SGHAT, CDR2 FQNNGV. The ends were cut back, 2 bases at V and 3 bases at J, with 5 bases in the middle. The CDR3 is made up of 12 amino acids. In DNA, the CDR3 is TGTGCCAGCAGCTTACTAGACTACGAGCAGTACTTC. Its protein product is CASSLLDYEQYF.

This clone was recorded a few times. This chain links TRBV27 with TRBJ1-2; TRBD1 matches at 7 bases. Germline V gives CDR1 MNHEY, CDR2 SMNVEV (reference sequence). The CDR3 has 13 amino acids. The trim removed 5 bases at V and 3 bases at J, leaving 3 bases unmatched. The CDR3 here is CASSPDRDYGYTF. As DNA, the CDR3 is TGTGCCAGCAGTCCTGACAGGGACTATGGCTACACCTTC.

The V and J genes are TRBV19 and TRBJ1-5; 8 nucleotides align to TRBD1. V lost 4 bases and J lost 1; bases outside the gene matches: 6. The CDR3 totals 16 residues. Germline V CDR1 and CDR2: LNHDA, SQIVND (reference sequence). For the CDR3, the DNA is TGTGCCAGTAGTACGGGACAGGTATGGAGCAATCAGCCCCAGCATTTT. This translates into CASSTGQVWSNQPQHF.

The chain has TRBV29-1 and TRBJ1-2; D is perhaps TRBD1 (5 bases). Looked up from germline, CDR1 is SQVTM and CDR2 is ANQGSEA. The ends were cut back, 2 bases at V and 8 bases at J, with 21 bases in the middle. There are 15 residues in the CDR3. In nucleotides, the CDR3 is TGCAGCGTTGAAATCGGGTCCCAAGGGGCAGGAGGCTACACCTTC. As protein: CSVEIGSQGAGGYTF. The complete variable domain, with remaining parts taken from reference TRBV29-1 and TRBJ1-2, reads SAVISQKPSRDICQRGTSLTIQCQVDSQVTMMFWYRQQPGQSLTLIATANQGSEATYESGFVIDKFPISRPNLTFSTLTVSNMSPEDSSIYLCSVEIGSQGAGGYTFGSGTRLTVV.

This clone was seen a few times. The rearrangement links TRBV6-4 to TRBJ1-5; D perhaps matches TRBD1 (6 bases). V lost 6 bases and J lost 10, with 16 bases in between. This CDR3 region has 13 residues. CDR1 is MRHNA, CDR2 SNTAGT, per germline. CDR3 protein: CASSPRGEGPQHF. The DNA for the CDR3 is TGTGCCAGCAGCCCCAGGGGTGAGGGACCCCAGCATTTT.